One sample yielded the 11 T cell receptor beta chains listed below, sequenced in a study of regulatory T cells in long-lasting Graves disease (dated by TCRdb to about 2021). Library generation was performed with multiplex PCR. Sequencing used an Illumina HiSeq 4000. CDR3 regions were amplified by Arm-PCR with iRepertoire HTBI primers to construct TCR beta libraries. TCRdb trimmed public reads at Q25 via fastp, called clones via MiXCR and kept in-frame beta chains. Every entry covers one CDR3 protein and lists the most common genes and DNA from its rows. This sample comprises around 470,000 distinct CDR3 sequences, 13% to 15% of them detected only once. Around a sixth of the sample is taken by the ten largest. Reading the label with the study, this specimen's time point is: newly diagnosed GD, antithyroid drugs for less than 3 months. For both TCR sequencing and RNA sequencing, RNA was extracted from PBMCs in TRIzol.

These same records also appear under a second study, on T cells in Graves' hyperthyroidism and ophthalmopathy.

Here the sequenced sample was peripheral blood mononuclear cells (PBMCs), taken at new diagnosis, from a patient treated with antithyroid drugs. All receptors come from a woman between 50 and 59 years old with Graves disease. Donor details come from another sample of the same person, matched by shared clones.

The V gene is TRBV5-1, the J gene TRBJ2-3, with 8 bases aligning to TRBD2. With 5 bases clipped from V and 3 bases from J, the junction kept 17 bases outside the gene matches. This CDR3 has 18 amino acids. Germline V CDR1 and CDR2: SGHRS, YFSETQ. The CDR3 DNA follows: TGCGCCAGCAGGCAGTGGGCGGGAGGACCTACCGTTACAGATACGCAGTATTTT. Translation gives CASRQWAGGPTVTDTQYF. The variable domain in full, with the rest retrieved from reference TRBV5-1 and TRBJ2-3, is KAGVTQTPRYLIKTRGQQVTLSCSPISGHRSVSWYQQTPGQGLQFLFEYFSETQRNKGNFPGRFSGRQFSNSRSEMNVSTLELGDSALYLCASRQWAGGPTVTDTQYFGPGTRLTVL.

This clonotype was observed at least ten times. The rearrangement links TRBV5-1 to TRBJ1-2, with D perhaps TRBD1 (6 bases). CDR1 and CDR2 (germline): SGHRS, YFSETQ. Trimming took 4 bases from V and 7 from J, leaving 17 bases between them. The CDR3 runs 14 residues. The CDR3 region is CASSTDLRGLGYTF. For the CDR3, the DNA is TGCGCCAGCAGCACAGACCTCAGGGGACTTGGCTACACCTTC.

The rearrangement joins TRBV9 to TRBJ1-5, with 7 bases aligning to TRBD1. CDR1 is SGDLS, CDR2 YYNGEE, per germline. The CDR3 length is 14 residues. J was trimmed by 5 bases and V by 3 bases; bases with no gene match: 5. CDR3 sequence: CASSAGGGDQPQHF. CDR3 coding DNA: TGTGCCAGCAGCGCAGGGGGTGGGGATCAGCCCCAGCATTTT.

CDR3 region: CASSTLGTNQPQHF. The CDR3 nucleotides read TGTGCCAGCAGCACGCTGGGGACAAATCAGCCCCAGCATTTT. The chain employs TRBV12-3 or TRBV12-4 and TRBJ1-5, with D perhaps TRBD1 (6 bases). CDR3 length: 14 amino acids. V was trimmed by 6 bases and J by 4 bases, leaving 13 bases between them.

This clonotype was found many times. This sequence joins TRBV11-2 and TRBJ2-3; TRBD2 might be the D (6 bases). Germline CDR1 SGHAT, CDR2 FQNNGV. Trimming took off 2 bases at V and 6 bases at J, with 21 bases between the two ends. The CDR3 runs 17 residues. This chain's CDR3 is CASSLKKTRYHGDTQYF. The CDR3 DNA is TGTGCCAGCAGCTTAAAGAAGACTAGATATCATGGGGATACGCAGTATTTT.

In this sample, this clonotype turned up many times. The V gene is TRBV5-4, the J gene TRBJ2-1; possibly TRBD1 for D (6 bases). CDR1 and CDR2 (germline): SGHNT, YYREEE (reference sequence). The ends were cut back, 0 bases at V and 3 bases at J, with 10 bases in the middle. The CDR3 consists of 15 residues. The CDR3 loop reads CASSLADRNYNEQFF. In DNA, the CDR3 is TGTGCCAGCAGCTTGGCCGACAGGAACTACAATGAGCAGTTCTTC.

This clonotype has just a few counts. This is likely a read error, given that the CDR3 carries no conserved phenylalanine or tryptophan at its end. The V and J genes are TRBV2 and TRBJ2-2; no definite D call. Germline CDR1 reads SNHLY; CDR2 reads FYNNEI. This CDR3 has 16 amino acids. V was trimmed by 1 base and J by 4 bases, leaving 13 bases between them. CDR3 DNA sequence: TGTGCCAGCAGTGAAGTTAGTCTATTCCTCACCGGGGAGCTGTTTTAT. Protein product: CASSEVSLFLTGELFY.

In its sample, this clonotype was seen a few times. At one end the junction does not follow the germline gene, possibly because of a read error. V usage is TRBV5-1 and J usage is TRBJ2-5; 8 bases are a match to TRBD2. The CDR3 extends over 16 amino acids. CDR1 is SGHRS, CDR2 YFSETQ, per germline. The CDR3 is CASSLGGLGPQETQYF. CDR3 sequence (DNA): TGTGCCAGCAGCTTAGGGGGACTAGGCCCCCAAGAGACCCAGTACTTC. Variable domain in full (rest from reference TRBV5-1 and TRBJ2-5): KAGVTQTPRYLIKTRGQQVTLSCSPISGHRSVSWYQQTPGQGLQFLFEYFSETQRNKGNFPGRFSGRQFSNSRSEMNVSTLELGDSALYLCASSLGGLGPQETQYFGPGTRLLVL.

J is TRBJ1-5 and V is TRBV3-1; possibly TRBD1 for D (5 bases). CDR1 and CDR2 from the germline V gene are LGHDT and YNNKEL (reference sequence). With 1 base removed from V and 1 base from J, the gap between germline ends came to 11 bases. The CDR3 covers 16 residues. The CDR3 sequence: CASSQVGPGSNQPQHF. In DNA, the CDR3 is TGTGCCAGCAGCCAAGTAGGCCCAGGGAGCAATCAGCCCCAGCATTTT.

The chain combines TRBV5-4 with TRBJ2-5, with TRBD2 matching 11 bases. The CDR3 is 17 amino acids. V lost 4 bases to trimming and J lost 6 bases; unmatched junction nucleotides: 14. CDR1 SGHNT and CDR2 YYREEE come from the germline V gene (reference sequence). CDR3 nucleotides: TGTGCCAGCAGCCGCCTCCCCCTAGCGGGAGGAATCCAGACCCAGTACTTC. As protein: CASSRLPLAGGIQTQYF.

This clonotype has ten or more counts. The chain recombines TRBV7-9 with TRBJ2-2; D possibly corresponds to TRBD1 (5 bases). The CDR3 loop spans 15 amino acids. Trimming pared 10 bases from V and 2 bases from J, leaving 17 bases between. Looked up from germline, CDR1 is SEHNR and CDR2 is FQNEAQ (reference sequence). DNA of the CDR3: TGTGCCACCTTTCCTGGGGCCCTAAACACCGGGGAGCTGTTTTTT. Its protein product is CATFPGALNTGELFF.